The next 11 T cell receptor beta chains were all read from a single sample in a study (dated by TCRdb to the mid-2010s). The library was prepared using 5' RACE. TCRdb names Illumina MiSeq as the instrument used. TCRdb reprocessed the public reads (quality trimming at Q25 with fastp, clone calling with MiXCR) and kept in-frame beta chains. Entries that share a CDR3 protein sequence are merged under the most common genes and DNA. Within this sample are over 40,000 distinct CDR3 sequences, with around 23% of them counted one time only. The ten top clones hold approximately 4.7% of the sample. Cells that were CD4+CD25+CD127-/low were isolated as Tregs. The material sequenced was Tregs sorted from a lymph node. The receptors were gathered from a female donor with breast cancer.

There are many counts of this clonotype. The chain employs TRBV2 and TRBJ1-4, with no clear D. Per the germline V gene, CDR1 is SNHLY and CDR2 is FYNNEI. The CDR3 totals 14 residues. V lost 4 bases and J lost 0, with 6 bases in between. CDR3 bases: TGTGCCAGCAGTGTATATGCAACTAATGAAAAACTGTTTTTT. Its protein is CASSVYATNEKLFF. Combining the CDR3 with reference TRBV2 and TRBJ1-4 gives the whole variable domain EPEVTQTPSHQVTQMGQEVILRCVPISNHLYFYWYRQILGQKVEFLVSFYNNEISEKSEIFDDQFSVERPDGSNFTLKIRSTKLEDSAMYFCASSVYATNEKLFFGSGTQLSVL.

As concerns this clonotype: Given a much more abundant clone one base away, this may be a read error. The CDR3 loop is CASGLSSMSSYNEQFF. The CDR3 DNA sequence: TGTGCCAGCGGTTTATCCTCTATGAGCTCCTACAATGAGCAGTTCTTC. The gene calls are TRBV28 and TRBJ2-1; D unresolved. The length of the CDR3 is 16 residues. Germline CDR1 MDHEN, CDR2 SYDVKM. The whole variable domain, remainder taken from reference TRBV28 and TRBJ2-1, is DVKVTQSSRYLVKRTGEKVFLECVQDMDHENMFWYRQDPGLGLRLIYFSYDVKMKEKGDIPEGYSVSREKKERFSLILESASTNQTSMYLCASGLSSMSSYNEQFFGPGTRLTVL.

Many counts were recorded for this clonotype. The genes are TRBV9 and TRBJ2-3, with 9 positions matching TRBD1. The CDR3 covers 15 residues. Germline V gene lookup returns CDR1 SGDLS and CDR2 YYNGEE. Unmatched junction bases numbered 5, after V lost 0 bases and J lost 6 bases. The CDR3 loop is CASSVGDREVDTQYF. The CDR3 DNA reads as TGTGCCAGCAGCGTAGGGGACAGGGAAGTTGATACGCAGTATTTT.

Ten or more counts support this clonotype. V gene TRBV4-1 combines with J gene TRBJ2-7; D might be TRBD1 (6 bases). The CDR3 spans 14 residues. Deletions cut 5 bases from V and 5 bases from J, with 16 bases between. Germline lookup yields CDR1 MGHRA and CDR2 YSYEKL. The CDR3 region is CASSEYRVGDEQYF. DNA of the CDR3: TGCGCCAGCAGCGAGTACAGGGTCGGCGACGAGCAGTACTTC.

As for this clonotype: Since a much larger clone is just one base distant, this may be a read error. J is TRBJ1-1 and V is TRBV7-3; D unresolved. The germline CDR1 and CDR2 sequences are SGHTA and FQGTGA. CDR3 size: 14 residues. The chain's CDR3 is CTSSQDGMNTEAFF. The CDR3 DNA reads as TGTACCAGCAGCCAGGACGGCATGAACACTGAAGCTTTCTTT.

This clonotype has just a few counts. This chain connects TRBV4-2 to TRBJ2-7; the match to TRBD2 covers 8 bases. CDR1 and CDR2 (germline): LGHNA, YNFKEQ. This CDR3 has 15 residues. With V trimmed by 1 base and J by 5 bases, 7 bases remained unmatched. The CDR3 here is CASSQVIGRAHEQYF. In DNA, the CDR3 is TGTGCCAGCAGCCAAGTGATCGGGAGGGCCCACGAGCAGTACTTC.

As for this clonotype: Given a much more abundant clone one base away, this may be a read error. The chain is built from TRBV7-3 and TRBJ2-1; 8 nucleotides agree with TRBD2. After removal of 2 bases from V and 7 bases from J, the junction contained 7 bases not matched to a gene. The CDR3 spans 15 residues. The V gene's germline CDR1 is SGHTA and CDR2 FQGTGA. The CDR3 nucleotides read TGTGCCAGCAGCTTAGTAGCGGGGTTTGATAATGAGCAGTTCTTC. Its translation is CASSLVAGFDNEQFF.

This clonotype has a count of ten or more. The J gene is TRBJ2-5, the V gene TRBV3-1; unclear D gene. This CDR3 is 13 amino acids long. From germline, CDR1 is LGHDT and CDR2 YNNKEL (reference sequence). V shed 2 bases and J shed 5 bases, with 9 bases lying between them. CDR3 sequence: CASSQHSAETQYF. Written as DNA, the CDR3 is TGTGCCAGCAGCCAACACTCTGCGGAGACCCAGTACTTC.

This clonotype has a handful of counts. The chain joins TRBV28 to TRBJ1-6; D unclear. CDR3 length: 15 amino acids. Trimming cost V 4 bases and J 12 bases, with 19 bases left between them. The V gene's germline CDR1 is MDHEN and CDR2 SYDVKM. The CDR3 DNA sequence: TGTGCCAGCAGTTCAACTGGGCCGGGATTTTTACCCCTCCACTTT. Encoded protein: CASSSTGPGFLPLHF.

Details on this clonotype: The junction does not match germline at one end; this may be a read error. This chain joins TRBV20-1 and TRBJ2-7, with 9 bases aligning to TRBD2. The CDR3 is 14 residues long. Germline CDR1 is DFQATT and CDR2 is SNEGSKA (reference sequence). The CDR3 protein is CGAHLAGSPYEQYF. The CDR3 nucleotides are TGCGGTGCCCACCTAGCGGGGAGTCCCTACGAGCAGTACTTC.

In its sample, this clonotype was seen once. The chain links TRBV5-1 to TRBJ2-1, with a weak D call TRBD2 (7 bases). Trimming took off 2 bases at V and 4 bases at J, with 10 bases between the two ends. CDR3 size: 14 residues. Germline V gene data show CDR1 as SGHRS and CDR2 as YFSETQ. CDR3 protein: CASSLGGGYNEQFF. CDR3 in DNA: TGCGCCAGCAGCTTAGGGGGGGGTTACAATGAGCAGTTCTTC.